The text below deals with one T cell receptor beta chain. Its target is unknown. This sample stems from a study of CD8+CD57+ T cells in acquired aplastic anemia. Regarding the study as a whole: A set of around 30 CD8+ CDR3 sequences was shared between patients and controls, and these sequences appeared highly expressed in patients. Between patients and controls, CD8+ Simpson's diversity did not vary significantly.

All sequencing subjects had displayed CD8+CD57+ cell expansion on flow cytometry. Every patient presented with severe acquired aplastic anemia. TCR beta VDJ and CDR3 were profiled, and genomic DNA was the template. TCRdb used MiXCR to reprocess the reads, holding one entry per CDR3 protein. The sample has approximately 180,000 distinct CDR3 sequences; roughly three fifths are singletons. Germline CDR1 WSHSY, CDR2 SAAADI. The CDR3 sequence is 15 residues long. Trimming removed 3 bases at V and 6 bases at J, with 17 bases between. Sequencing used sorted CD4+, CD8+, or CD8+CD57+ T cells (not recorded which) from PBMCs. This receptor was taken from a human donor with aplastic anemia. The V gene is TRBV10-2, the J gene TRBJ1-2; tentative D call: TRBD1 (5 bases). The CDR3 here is CASSDLLGGANGYTF. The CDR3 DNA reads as TGCGCCAGCAGTGACCTATTAGGTGGGGCAAATGGCTACACCTTC.